The 14 T cell receptor beta chains below all came from one sample that was sequenced in a study of shared clonotypes between healthy human individuals. The protocol was immunoSEQ multiplex PCR, while the TCRdb copy is restricted to in-frame clones and leaves out a portion. Of more than 2 million clones listed, approximately 96% are singletons. The sample comprised naive CD4+ T cells sorted from blood. Noted subset: CD45RA+ positively selected. The receptors shown here come from a man aged 18 to 30 in good health.

This chain connects TRBV5-4 to TRBJ2-2; weak D call: TRBD1 (6 bases). This CDR3 is built from 15 residues. Germline V gives CDR1 SGHNT, CDR2 YYREEE (reference sequence). V was pared by 0 bases and J by 1 base, with 7 bases between. CDR3 nucleotide sequence: TGTGCCAGCAGCTTGGTGGACAGGAACACCGGGGAGCTGTTTTTT. This codes for CASSLVDRNTGELFF. Drawing the rest from reference TRBV5-4 and TRBJ2-2, the complete variable domain is ETGVTQSPTHLIKTRGQQVTLRCSSQSGHNTVSWYQQALGQGPQFIFQYYREEENGRGNFPPRFSGLQFPNYSSELNVNALELDDSALYLCASSLVDRNTGELFFGEGSRLTVL.

CDR3 loop: CASSLTGASNTEAFF. CDR3 bases: TGTGCCAGCAGTTTAACTGGGGCCTCGAACACTGAAGCTTTCTTT. V gene TRBV28 combines with J gene TRBJ1-1; D perhaps matches TRBD1 (5 bases). CDR3 size: 15 residues. The germline V gene encodes CDR1 MDHEN and CDR2 SYDVKM. V lost 2 bases to trimming and J lost 1 base, with 11 bases between them.

The genes are TRBV5-6 and TRBJ2-1, with 11 bases lining up with TRBD2. V was pared by 5 bases and J by 7 bases, with 5 bases of the junction left unmatched. The CDR3 consists of 14 residues. Germline assignment: CDR1 SGHDT and CDR2 YYEEEE. CDR3 loop: CASSSLAGGNEQFF. The CDR3 DNA sequence: TGTGCCAGCAGTAGTCTAGCGGGGGGTAATGAGCAGTTCTTC.

The chain has TRBV6-1 and TRBJ1-4; 7 bases agree with TRBD1. Trimming removed 6 bases from V and 10 bases from J; junction bases left unmatched: 8. The germline gives CDR1 MNHNS, CDR2 SASEGT. CDR3 length: 13 residues. The CDR3 bases are TGTGCCAGCAGGGTCCCGGGACAGACAAAACTGTTTTTT. Translating it yields CASRVPGQTKLFF.

This chain connects TRBV11-3 to TRBJ2-2; 9 positions match TRBD1. Looked up from germline, CDR1 is SGHNT and CDR2 is YENEEA. This CDR3 is 16 amino acids long. With 5 bases clipped from V and 0 bases from J, the junction kept 4 bases outside the gene matches. The CDR3 DNA follows: TGTGCCAGCAGCCCCCGGGACAGGGCGAACACCGGGGAGCTGTTTTTT. This sequence encodes CASSPRDRANTGELFF.

CDR3 region: CASSEYGSGGYNEQFF. CDR3 in DNA: TGTGCCAGCAGTGAATACGGGTCAGGGGGGTACAATGAGCAGTTCTTC. This rearrangement joins TRBV25-1 to TRBJ2-1; tentatively, D is TRBD1 (7 bases). The CDR3 totals 16 residues. Deletions cut 0 bases from V and 4 bases from J, with 13 bases between. Germline CDR1 MGHDK, CDR2 SYGVNS.

The chain is built from TRBV18 and TRBJ2-1, with D hard to call. Between the trimmed V and J ends, which lost 3 bases and 7 bases, there was a span of 10 bases. Germline CDR1 is KGHSH and CDR2 is LQKENI. This CDR3 region has 13 residues. This CDR3 is CASSPGAPNEQFF. The CDR3 DNA reads as TGTGCCAGCTCACCCGGAGCGCCAAATGAGCAGTTCTTC.

This chain links TRBV9 with TRBJ1-6; D is unclear. Germline V gene data show CDR1 as SGDLS and CDR2 as YYNGEE. This CDR3 region has 14 residues. Trimming took 3 bases from V and 6 from J, leaving 10 bases between them. CDR3 DNA: TGTGCCAGCAGCGCGGACGTGAGTAATTCACCCCTCCACTTT. As protein: CASSADVSNSPLHF.

Written as DNA, the CDR3 is TGTGCCAGCAGCTTAGGACTTGGGAACAATGAGCAGTTCTTC. It encodes CASSLGLGNNEQFF. The genes are TRBV7-2 and TRBJ2-1; D is unclear. The CDR3 has 14 residues. Looked up from germline, CDR1 is SGHTA and CDR2 is FQGNSA. The V end was cut by 1 base, the J end by 5 bases, with 9 bases between.

The V and J genes are TRBV2 and TRBJ1-4; no firm D call. Germline V gene lookup returns CDR1 SNHLY and CDR2 FYNNEI. This CDR3 spans 13 amino acids. V shed 6 bases and J shed 4 bases, with 9 bases lying between them. CDR3 sequence: CASRGGINEKLFF. Here the CDR3 DNA reads TGTGCCAGCAGGGGAGGCATTAATGAAAAACTGTTTTTT.

DNA of the CDR3: TGTGCCAGCAGCGGACACACAGATACGCAGTATTTT. This encodes CASSGHTDTQYF. This sequence joins TRBV11-3 and TRBJ2-3; D is perhaps TRBD1 (5 bases). V was cut by 5 bases and J by 2 bases, with 5 bases left in between. There are 12 residues in the CDR3. Germline V lookup: CDR1 SGHNT, CDR2 YENEEA.

The chain recombines TRBV7-2 with TRBJ2-7; unclear D gene. CDR3 length: 17 residues. Germline V gives CDR1 SGHTA, CDR2 FQGNSA. Trimming removed 1 base from V and 1 base from J, with 17 bases in between. The CDR3: CASSLDWAGKGSYEQYF. In DNA form, the CDR3 reads TGTGCCAGCAGCTTAGATTGGGCTGGGAAGGGTTCCTACGAGCAGTACTTC.

The rearrangement uses TRBV11-2 and TRBJ2-3, with D uncertain. The CDR3 extends over 11 amino acids. Germline-derived CDR1 and CDR2 are SGHAT and FQNNGV. With 3 bases removed from V and 6 bases from J, the gap between germline ends came to 4 bases. The chain's CDR3 is CASSFMDTQYF. The CDR3 DNA reads TGTGCCAGCAGCTTCATGGATACGCAGTATTTT.

The chain carries TRBV7-9 and TRBJ1-4, with D perhaps TRBD1 (5 bases). V gave up 1 base and J gave up 6 bases, with 12 bases separating them. The length of the CDR3 is 15 residues. The V gene's germline CDR1 is SEHNR and CDR2 FQNEAQ (reference sequence). The CDR3 here is CASSLGQGFYEKLFF. As DNA, the CDR3 is TGTGCCAGCAGCTTAGGTCAGGGCTTTTATGAAAAACTGTTTTTT.